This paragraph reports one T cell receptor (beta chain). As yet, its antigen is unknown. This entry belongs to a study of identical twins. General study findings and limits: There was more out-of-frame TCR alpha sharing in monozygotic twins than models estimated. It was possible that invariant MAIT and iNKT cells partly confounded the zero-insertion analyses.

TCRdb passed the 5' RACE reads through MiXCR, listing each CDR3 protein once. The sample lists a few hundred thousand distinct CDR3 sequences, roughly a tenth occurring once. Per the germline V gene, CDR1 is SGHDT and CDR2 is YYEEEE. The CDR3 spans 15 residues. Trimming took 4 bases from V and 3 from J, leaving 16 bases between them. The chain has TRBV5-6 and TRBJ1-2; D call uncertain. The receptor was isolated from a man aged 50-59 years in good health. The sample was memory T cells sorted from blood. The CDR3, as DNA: TGTGCCAGCAGCGGCGGACGTCTACGACACTATGGCTACACCTTC. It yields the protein CASSGGRLRHYGYTF. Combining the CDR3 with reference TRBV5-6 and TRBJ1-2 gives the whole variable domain DAGVTQSPTHLIKTRGQQVTLRCSPKSGHDTVSWYQQALGQGPQFIFQYYEEEERQRGNFPDRFSGHQFPNYSSELNVNALLLGDSALYLCASSGGRLRHYGYTFGSGTRLTVV.